This T cell receptor (beta chain) appears in the sequencing data of a study of STAT5B mutations in CD4+ large granular lymphocyte leukemia. Here immunoSEQ multiplex PCR was the method, and the copy in TCRdb shows in-frame clones only, minus some. The sample carries about 40,000 clones, roughly 81% recorded once. Study-level results: Without HLA matching, higher CD4+ than CD8+ T-LGLL clonality could reflect small sample size.

This CDR3 has 15 residues. Germline V gives CDR1 MGHRA, CDR2 YSYEKL. The V and J ends lost 4 bases and 0 bases, in that order; junction bases with no gene match: 5. With regard to this clone: Its cognate antigen is unknown.

The TCR originated in a human donor in good health. Material for sequencing was CD4+ T cells from blood buffy coats. The chain combines TRBV4-1 with TRBJ2-7; 8 nucleotides match TRBD1. In nucleotides, the CDR3 is TGCGCCAGCAGCCCTTTTGGGACAGGCTCCTACGAGCAGTACTTC. Translating gives CASSPFGTGSYEQYF.